These T cell receptor beta chains were read from a single sample in a study of cytomegalovirus exposure and HLA in healthy donors. Measured with immunoSEQ multiplex PCR; TCRdb has only the in-frame clones, and not every one. The data hold tens of thousands of clones, with less than 8% observed a single time. What was sequenced was PBMCs. The source is a man aged 45-60 years in good health and CMV-seronegative. The CDR3 runs from the conserved cysteine through the conserved F or W. A D gene is named only where the DNA matches it firmly. For some rows the clone size is stated as once, few or many, or as a class when expanded; others skip it.

j_call: TRBJ2-5
v_call: TRBV7-7
clone_size: .
d_call: TRBD2
cdr3_aa: CASSPGLAGGPVGETQYF
cdr3_nt: TGTGCTAGCAGCCCCGGGCTAGCGGGAGGGCCGGTGGGGGAGACCCAGTACTTC

j_call: TRBJ2-2
v_call: TRBV19
clone_size: .
d_call: TRBD1
cdr3_aa: CASSPTGTGVEELFF
cdr3_nt: TGTGCCAGTAGTCCTACCGGGACAGGGGTCGAGGAGCTGTTTTTT

j_call: TRBJ2-7
v_call: TRBV5-1
clone_size: .
d_call: .
cdr3_aa: CASSTAEGTYEQYF
cdr3_nt: TGCGCCAGCAGCACCGCGGAGGGAACCTACGAGCAGTACTTC

j_call: TRBJ2-3
v_call: TRBV6-5
clone_size: few
d_call: TRBD2
cdr3_aa: CASSYVPSGLSDTQYF
cdr3_nt: TGTGCCAGCAGTTACGTTCCTAGCGGCCTCTCAGATACGCAGTATTTT

j_call: TRBJ2-2
v_call: TRBV7-9
clone_size: once
d_call: .
cdr3_aa: CASRQSGVGNTGELFF
cdr3_nt: TGTGCCAGCAGACAATCGGGAGTAGGGAACACCGGGGAGCTGTTTTTT

j_call: TRBJ2-3
v_call: TRBV11-2
clone_size: .
d_call: TRBD2
cdr3_aa: CASSPGLSYGTDTQYF
cdr3_nt: TGTGCCAGCAGCCCGGGACTATCTTACGGCACAGATACGCAGTATTTT

j_call: TRBJ1-1
v_call: TRBV28
clone_size: few
d_call: .
cdr3_aa: CASSSLGGGNTEAFF
cdr3_nt: TGTGCCAGCAGTTCCCTGGGAGGGGGGAACACTGAAGCTTTCTTT

j_call: TRBJ2-6
v_call: TRBV5-1
clone_size: .
d_call: .
cdr3_aa: CASSFPRGSGANVLTF
cdr3_nt: TGCGCCAGCAGCTTTCCACGGGGCTCTGGGGCCAACGTCCTGACTTTC

j_call: TRBJ1-1
v_call: TRBV19
clone_size: .
d_call: TRBD1
cdr3_aa: CASSRGTDWNTEAFF
cdr3_nt: TGTGCCAGTAGCCGGGGGACAGACTGGAACACTGAAGCTTTCTTT

j_call: TRBJ2-3
v_call: TRBV5-1
clone_size: few
d_call: .
cdr3_aa: CASSVTGDTQYF
cdr3_nt: TGCGCCAGCAGTGTTACGGGAGATACGCAGTATTTT

j_call: TRBJ2-7
v_call: TRBV13
clone_size: .
d_call: TRBD2
cdr3_aa: CASSRRELAGGPLYEQYF
cdr3_nt: TGTGCCAGCAGCAGGCGGGAACTAGCGGGAGGGCCCCTCTACGAGCAGTACTTC

j_call: TRBJ1-5
v_call: TRBV28
clone_size: few
d_call: TRBD1
cdr3_aa: CASTGQGANQPQHF
cdr3_nt: TGTGCCAGCACCGGGCAGGGGGCAAATCAGCCCCAGCATTTT

j_call: TRBJ2-3
v_call: TRBV11-2
clone_size: .
d_call: TRBD1
cdr3_aa: CASSLLGQDTDTQYF
cdr3_nt: TGTGCCAGCAGCTTGTTAGGACAGGACACAGATACGCAGTATTTT

j_call: TRBJ1-6
v_call: TRBV2
clone_size: .
d_call: TRBD1
cdr3_aa: CASSATGRNSPLHF
cdr3_nt: TGTGCCAGCAGCGCGACAGGGAGGAATTCACCCCTCCACTTT

j_call: TRBJ2-5
v_call: TRBV6-6
clone_size: few
d_call: TRBD1
cdr3_aa: CASSPQGDLGTQYF
cdr3_nt: TGTGCCAGCAGTCCACAGGGGGATTTAGGGACCCAGTACTTC

j_call: TRBJ1-1
v_call: TRBV6-1
clone_size: .
d_call: TRBD1
cdr3_aa: CASSGTGAGGAFF
cdr3_nt: TGTGCCAGCAGTGGTACAGGGGCGGGGGGAGCTTTCTTT

j_call: TRBJ1-5
v_call: TRBV6-1
clone_size: .
d_call: .
cdr3_aa: CASSRLTANQPQHF
cdr3_nt: TGTGCCAGCAGTAGACTGACAGCTAATCAGCCCCAGCATTTT

j_call: TRBJ2-3
v_call: TRBV4-3
clone_size: few
d_call: TRBD1
cdr3_aa: CASSQSGQGFSGVSNTQYF
cdr3_nt: TGCGCCAGCAGCCAGTCGGGACAGGGGTTTAGCGGAGTCTCGAATACGCAGTATTTT

j_call: TRBJ2-3
v_call: TRBV9
clone_size: .
d_call: .
cdr3_aa: CASSVPQGIPTDTQYF
cdr3_nt: TGTGCCAGCAGCGTACCGCAGGGGATCCCGACAGATACGCAGTATTTT

j_call: TRBJ2-2
v_call: TRBV11-2
clone_size: few
d_call: TRBD1
cdr3_aa: CASSSDRGPGELFF
cdr3_nt: TGTGCCAGCAGCTCCGACAGGGGCCCCGGGGAGCTGTTTTTT

j_call: TRBJ1-2
v_call: TRBV6-4
clone_size: few
d_call: TRBD1
cdr3_aa: CASSEGQGANYGYTF
cdr3_nt: TGTGCCAGCAGTGAAGGACAGGGAGCTAACTATGGCTACACCTTC

j_call: TRBJ1-5
v_call: TRBV27
clone_size: few
d_call: .
cdr3_aa: CARRHRGARQPQHF
cdr3_nt: TGTGCCAGACGCCACCGGGGGGCACGTCAGCCCCAGCATTTT

j_call: TRBJ2-1
v_call: TRBV27
clone_size: .
d_call: TRBD1
cdr3_aa: CASKPTGYFPPEQFF
cdr3_nt: TGTGCCAGCAAACCGACAGGGTACTTTCCGCCTGAGCAGTTCTTC

j_call: TRBJ2-1
v_call: TRBV4-2
clone_size: .
d_call: TRBD2
cdr3_aa: CASSQDGGAAGGPGEQFF
cdr3_nt: TGTGCCAGCAGCCAAGATGGAGGGGCGGCGGGGGGGCCGGGTGAGCAGTTCTTC

j_call: TRBJ2-5
v_call: TRBV28
clone_size: few
d_call: TRBD2
cdr3_aa: CASSLGGRRETQYF
cdr3_nt: TGTGCCAGCAGTTTAGGCGGGAGAAGGGAGACCCAGTACTTC

j_call: TRBJ1-1
v_call: TRBV7-2
clone_size: few
d_call: .
cdr3_aa: CASSSYLNTEAFF
cdr3_nt: TGTGCCAGCAGCTCCTATTTGAACACTGAAGCTTTCTTT

j_call: TRBJ2-7
v_call: TRBV27
clone_size: few
d_call: .
cdr3_aa: CASSPNRAQLYEQYF
cdr3_nt: TGTGCCAGCAGCCCGAACAGGGCCCAGCTCTACGAGCAGTACTTC

j_call: TRBJ2-2
v_call: TRBV7-7
clone_size: few
d_call: .
cdr3_aa: CASSLAQGSAGELFF
cdr3_nt: TGTGCTAGCAGCTTAGCTCAAGGGAGCGCCGGGGAGCTGTTTTTT

j_call: TRBJ1-1
v_call: TRBV5-1
clone_size: few
d_call: TRBD1
cdr3_aa: CASSHGQGLNTEAFF
cdr3_nt: TGCGCCAGCAGCCACGGACAGGGCTTGAACACTGAAGCTTTCTTT

j_call: TRBJ2-7
v_call: TRBV9
clone_size: .
d_call: TRBD1
cdr3_aa: CASSGSQGAGEQYF
cdr3_nt: TGTGCCAGCAGCGGGTCACAGGGGGCGGGGGAGCAGTACTTC

j_call: TRBJ1-1
v_call: TRBV28
clone_size: .
d_call: .
cdr3_aa: CASSSPRLGAADTEAFF
cdr3_nt: TGTGCCAGCAGTTCCCCCCGGTTGGGGGCGGCGGACACTGAAGCTTTCTTT

j_call: TRBJ1-2
v_call: TRBV7-9
clone_size: .
d_call: .
cdr3_aa: CASSLAQRQSYGYTF
cdr3_nt: TGTGCCAGCAGCTTAGCGCAGAGACAAAGCTATGGCTACACCTTC

j_call: TRBJ1-1
v_call: TRBV18
clone_size: few
d_call: .
cdr3_aa: CASSPRTSTMNTEAFF
cdr3_nt: TGTGCCAGCTCACCGAGGACAAGTACGATGAACACTGAAGCTTTCTTT

j_call: TRBJ2-5
v_call: TRBV5-8
clone_size: few
d_call: TRBD2
cdr3_aa: CASSSRLAGVRGAQYF
cdr3_nt: TGTGCCAGCAGCTCCAGACTAGCGGGGGTACGAGGGGCCCAGTACTTC

j_call: TRBJ2-7
v_call: TRBV5-1
clone_size: .
d_call: .
cdr3_aa: CASSLKGYEQYF
cdr3_nt: TGCGCCAGCAGCTTGAAGGGGTACGAGCAGTACTTC

j_call: TRBJ2-1
v_call: TRBV6-5
clone_size: few
d_call: TRBD2
cdr3_aa: CASRLAGGPGNEQFF
cdr3_nt: TGTGCCAGCAGGCTAGCGGGGGGGCCAGGCAATGAGCAGTTCTTC

j_call: TRBJ1-4
v_call: TRBV28
clone_size: .
d_call: TRBD1
cdr3_aa: CASRDRDRGGEKLFF
cdr3_nt: TGTGCCAGCAGGGACCGGGACAGGGGGGGTGAAAAACTGTTTTTT

j_call: TRBJ1-2
v_call: TRBV7-2
clone_size: few
d_call: .
cdr3_aa: CASSFRNYGYTF
cdr3_nt: TGTGCCAGCAGCTTCCGGAACTATGGCTACACCTTC

j_call: TRBJ2-7
v_call: TRBV28
clone_size: few
d_call: TRBD1
cdr3_aa: CASSSSGTGTYEQYF
cdr3_nt: TGTGCCAGCAGCTCTTCCGGGACAGGTACCTACGAGCAGTACTTC

j_call: TRBJ2-3
v_call: TRBV5-6
clone_size: few
d_call: TRBD1
cdr3_aa: CASGQVSTDTQYF
cdr3_nt: TGTGCCAGCGGACAGGTTAGCACAGATACGCAGTATTTT

j_call: TRBJ2-7
v_call: TRBV7-9
clone_size: once
d_call: .
cdr3_aa: CASSLFSGSGRYEQYF
cdr3_nt: TGTGCCAGCAGCTTATTTTCGGGGTCCGGTCGCTACGAGCAGTACTTC

j_call: TRBJ2-7
v_call: TRBV21-1
clone_size: .
d_call: .
cdr3_aa: CASPKGGENYEQYF
cdr3_nt: TGTGCCAGTCCCAAGGGGGGGGAGAACTACGAGCAGTACTTC

j_call: TRBJ1-2
v_call: TRBV9
clone_size: .
d_call: TRBD1
cdr3_aa: CASSATGGSPGYTF
cdr3_nt: TGTGCCAGCAGCGCCACAGGGGGCTCCCCAGGCTACACCTTC

j_call: TRBJ2-1
v_call: TRBV30
clone_size: .
d_call: TRBD2
cdr3_aa: CAWSRASGRALTGEQFF
cdr3_nt: TGTGCCTGGAGTCGGGCTAGCGGGAGGGCCTTAACGGGTGAGCAGTTCTTC

j_call: TRBJ1-1
v_call: TRBV27
clone_size: few
d_call: .
cdr3_aa: CASSLGGAGDEAFF
cdr3_nt: TGTGCCAGCAGTCTCGGGGGGGCCGGAGATGAAGCTTTCTTT

j_call: TRBJ1-6
v_call: TRBV5-8
clone_size: few
d_call: .
cdr3_aa: CASSRDQVGSPLHF
cdr3_nt: TGTGCCAGCAGCCGGGATCAGGTGGGCTCACCCCTCCACTTT

j_call: TRBJ1-3
v_call: TRBV7-2
clone_size: few
d_call: TRBD1
cdr3_aa: CASSYPGQVSGNTIYF
cdr3_nt: TGTGCCAGCAGCTACCCGGGACAGGTCTCTGGAAACACCATATATTTT

j_call: TRBJ1-2
v_call: TRBV4-1
clone_size: few
d_call: TRBD1
cdr3_aa: CASSRDRGSNYGYTF
cdr3_nt: TGCGCCAGCAGCCGAGACAGGGGATCTAACTATGGCTACACCTTC

j_call: TRBJ2-2
v_call: TRBV9
clone_size: few
d_call: .
cdr3_aa: CASSVVSGELFF
cdr3_nt: TGTGCCAGCAGCGTAGTCAGCGGGGAGCTGTTTTTT